This T cell receptor beta chain is drawn from a study of cytomegalovirus exposure and HLA in healthy donors. Study at large: Samples from HLA-typed donors yielded some 85 million unique TCRs in an early data release. General observations from the study: The authors judged a highly shared variant cluster likely a sequencing artifact. As was reported, the classifier diagnosed cytomegalovirus status with high specificity and sensitivity.

PCR involved 60 Vbeta and 13 Jbeta primers. Clones were read by immunoSEQ multiplex PCR, and TCRdb kept only the in-frame ones, dropping some. Recorded for this sample: about 60,000 clones. Per germline, CDR1 SNHLY and CDR2 FYNNEI. Deletions cut 6 bases from V and 6 bases from J, with 12 bases between. The CDR3 sequence is 13 residues long. As to this clone: Its antigen is unidentified.

V gene TRBV2 combines with J gene TRBJ1-5; D unresolved. The sequence derives from a boy aged 10-17 years in good health and CMV-seronegative. Sequenced: PBMCs. The CDR3 loop is CASSPPRGQPQHF. The CDR3 bases are TGTGCCAGCAGCCCTCCCCGAGGTCAGCCCCAGCATTTT.